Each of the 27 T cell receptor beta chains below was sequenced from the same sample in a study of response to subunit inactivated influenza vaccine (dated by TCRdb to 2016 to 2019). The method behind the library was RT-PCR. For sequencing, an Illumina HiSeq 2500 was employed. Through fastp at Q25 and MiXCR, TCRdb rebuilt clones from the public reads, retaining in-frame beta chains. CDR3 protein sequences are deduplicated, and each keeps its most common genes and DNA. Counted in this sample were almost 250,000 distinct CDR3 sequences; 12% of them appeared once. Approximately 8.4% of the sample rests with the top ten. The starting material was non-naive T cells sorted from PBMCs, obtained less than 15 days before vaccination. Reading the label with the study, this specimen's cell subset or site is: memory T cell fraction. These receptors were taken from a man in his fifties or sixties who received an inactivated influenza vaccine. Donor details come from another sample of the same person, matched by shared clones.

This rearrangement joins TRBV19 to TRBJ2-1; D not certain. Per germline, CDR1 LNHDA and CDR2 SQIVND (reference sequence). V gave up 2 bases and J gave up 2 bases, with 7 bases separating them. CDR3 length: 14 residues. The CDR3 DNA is TGTGCCAGTAGTATACTAGGTGCCTACAATGAGCAGTTCTTC. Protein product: CASSILGAYNEQFF. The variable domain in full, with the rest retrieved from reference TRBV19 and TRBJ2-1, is DGGITQSPKYLFRKEGQNVTLSCEQNLNHDAMYWYRQDPGQGLRLIYYSQIVNDFQKGDIAEGYSVSREKKESFPLTVTSAQKNPTAFYLCASSILGAYNEQFFGPGTRLTVL.

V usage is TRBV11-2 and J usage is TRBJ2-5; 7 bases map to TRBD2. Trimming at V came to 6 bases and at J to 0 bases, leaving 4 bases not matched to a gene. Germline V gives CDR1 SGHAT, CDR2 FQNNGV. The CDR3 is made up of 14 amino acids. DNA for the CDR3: TGTGCCAGCAGAGAACTAGCGAACCAAGAGACCCAGTACTTC. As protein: CASRELANQETQYF.

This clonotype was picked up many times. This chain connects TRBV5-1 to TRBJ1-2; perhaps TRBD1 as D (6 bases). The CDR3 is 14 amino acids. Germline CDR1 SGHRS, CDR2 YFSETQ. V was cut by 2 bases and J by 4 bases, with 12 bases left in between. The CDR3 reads CASSLGSGVYGYTF. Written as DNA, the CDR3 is TGCGCCAGCAGCTTAGGTTCAGGGGTCTATGGCTACACCTTC.

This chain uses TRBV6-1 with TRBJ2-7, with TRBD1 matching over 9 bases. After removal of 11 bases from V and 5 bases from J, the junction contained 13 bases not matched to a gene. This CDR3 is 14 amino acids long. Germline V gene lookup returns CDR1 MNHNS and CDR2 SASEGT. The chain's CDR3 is CAGDTGQGYDEQYF. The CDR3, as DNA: TGTGCCGGAGACACGGGACAGGGTTACGACGAGCAGTACTTC.

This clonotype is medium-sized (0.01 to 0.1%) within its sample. CDR3 sequence reads: CASSQESSGGPQETQYF. CDR3 DNA sequence: TGCGCCAGCAGCCAAGAATCCAGCGGAGGGCCTCAAGAGACCCAGTACTTC. The V call is TRBV4-1, the J call TRBJ2-5; a possible D gene is TRBD2 (6 bases). CDR1 MGHRA and CDR2 YSYEKL come from the germline V gene. Between the trimmed V and J ends, which lost 0 bases and 2 bases, there was a span of 16 bases. The CDR3 loop spans 17 amino acids.

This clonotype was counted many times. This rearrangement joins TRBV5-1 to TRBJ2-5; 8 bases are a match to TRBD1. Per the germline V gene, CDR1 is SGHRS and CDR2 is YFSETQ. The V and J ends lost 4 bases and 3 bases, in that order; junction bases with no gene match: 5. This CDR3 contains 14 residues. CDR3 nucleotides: TGCGCCAGCAGCGGTGGACAGGGTAAAGAGACCCAGTACTTC. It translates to CASSGGQGKETQYF.

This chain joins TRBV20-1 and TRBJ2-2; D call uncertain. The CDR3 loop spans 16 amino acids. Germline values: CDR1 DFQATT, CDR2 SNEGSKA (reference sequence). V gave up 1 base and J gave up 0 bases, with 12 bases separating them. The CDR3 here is CSARGNKFANTGELFF. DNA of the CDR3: TGCAGTGCTAGAGGGAACAAGTTCGCGAACACCGGGGAGCTGTTTTTT.

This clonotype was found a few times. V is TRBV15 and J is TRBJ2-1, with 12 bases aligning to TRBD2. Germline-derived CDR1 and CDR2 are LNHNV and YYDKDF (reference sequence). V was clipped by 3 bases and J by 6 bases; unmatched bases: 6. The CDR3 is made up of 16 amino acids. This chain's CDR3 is CATSSSSGRAGNEQFF. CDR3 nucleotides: TGTGCCACCAGCAGCTCTAGCGGGAGGGCGGGCAATGAGCAGTTCTTC.

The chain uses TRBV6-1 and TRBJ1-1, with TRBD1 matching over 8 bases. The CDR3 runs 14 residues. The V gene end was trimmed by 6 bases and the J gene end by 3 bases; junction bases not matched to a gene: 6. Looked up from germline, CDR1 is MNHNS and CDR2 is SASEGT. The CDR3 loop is CASSPGQAYTEAFF. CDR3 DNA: TGTGCCAGCAGCCCGGGACAGGCATACACTGAAGCTTTCTTT.

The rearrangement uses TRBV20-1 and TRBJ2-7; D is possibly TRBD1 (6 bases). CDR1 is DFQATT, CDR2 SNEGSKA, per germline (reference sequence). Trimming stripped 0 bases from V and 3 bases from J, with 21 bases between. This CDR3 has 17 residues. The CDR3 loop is CSARDFVRQDPGYEQYF. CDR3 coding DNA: TGCAGTGCTAGAGATTTTGTCCGACAGGATCCTGGCTACGAGCAGTACTTC.

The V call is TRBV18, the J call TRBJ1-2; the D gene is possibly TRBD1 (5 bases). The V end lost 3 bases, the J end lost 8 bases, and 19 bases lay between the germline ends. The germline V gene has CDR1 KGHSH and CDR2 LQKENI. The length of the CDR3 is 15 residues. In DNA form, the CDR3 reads TGTGCCAGCTCACCCGACCGGGACCCCAAGACGGGCTACACCTTC. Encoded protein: CASSPDRDPKTGYTF.

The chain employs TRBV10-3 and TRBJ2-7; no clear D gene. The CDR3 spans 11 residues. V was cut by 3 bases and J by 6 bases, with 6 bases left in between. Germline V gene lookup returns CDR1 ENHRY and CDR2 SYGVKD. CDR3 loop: CAISELVEQYF. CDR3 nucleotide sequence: TGTGCCATCAGTGAATTGGTCGAGCAGTACTTC.

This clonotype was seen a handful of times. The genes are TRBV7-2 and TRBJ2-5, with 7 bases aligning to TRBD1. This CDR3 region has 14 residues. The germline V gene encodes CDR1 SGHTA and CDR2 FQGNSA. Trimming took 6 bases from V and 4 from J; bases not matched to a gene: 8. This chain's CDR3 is CASSDRQGLETQYF. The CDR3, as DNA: TGTGCCAGCAGTGATCGACAGGGATTAGAGACCCAGTACTTC.

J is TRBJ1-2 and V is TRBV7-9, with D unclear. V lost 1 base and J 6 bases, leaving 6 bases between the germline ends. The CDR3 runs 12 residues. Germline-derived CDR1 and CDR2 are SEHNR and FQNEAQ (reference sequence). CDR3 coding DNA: TGTGCCAGCAGCTTAGATGGGCATGGCTACACCTTC. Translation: CASSLDGHGYTF.

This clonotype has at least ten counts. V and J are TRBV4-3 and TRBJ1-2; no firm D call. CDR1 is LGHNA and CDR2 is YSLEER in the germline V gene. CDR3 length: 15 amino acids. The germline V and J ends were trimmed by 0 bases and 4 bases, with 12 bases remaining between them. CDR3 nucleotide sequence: TGCGCCAGCAGCCAAGATTTATGGAGGTTCTATGGCTACACCTTC. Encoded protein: CASSQDLWRFYGYTF.

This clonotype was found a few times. The CDR3 reads CASSQTMSSYNEQFF. For the CDR3, the DNA is TGTGCCAGTAGCCAGACTATGAGCTCCTACAATGAGCAGTTCTTC. The rearrangement joins TRBV19 to TRBJ2-1; tentative D call: TRBD2 (5 bases). Germline V gene lookup returns CDR1 LNHDA and CDR2 SQIVND (reference sequence). V lost 6 bases to trimming and J lost 0 bases, with 12 bases between them. CDR3 size: 15 residues.

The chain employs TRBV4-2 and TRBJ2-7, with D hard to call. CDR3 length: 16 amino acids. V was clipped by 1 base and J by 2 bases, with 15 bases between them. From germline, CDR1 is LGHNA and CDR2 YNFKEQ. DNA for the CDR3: TGTGCCAGCAGCCAAGTCGGCACGTCAGGCGCCTACGAGCAGTACTTC. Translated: CASSQVGTSGAYEQYF.

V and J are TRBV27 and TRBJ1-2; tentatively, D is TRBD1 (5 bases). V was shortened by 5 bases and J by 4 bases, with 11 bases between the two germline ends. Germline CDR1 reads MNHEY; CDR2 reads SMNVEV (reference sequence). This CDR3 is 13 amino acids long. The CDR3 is CASSPLGGYGYTF. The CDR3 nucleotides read TGTGCCAGCAGTCCCCTGGGGGGCTATGGCTACACCTTC.

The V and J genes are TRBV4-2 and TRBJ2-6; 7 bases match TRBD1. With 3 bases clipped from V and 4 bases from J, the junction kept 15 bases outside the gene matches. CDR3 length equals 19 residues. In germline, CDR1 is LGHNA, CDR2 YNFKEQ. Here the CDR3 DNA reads TGTGCCAGCAGCCAGACCTACAGGGGTTTTGGCTCCGGGGCCAACGTCCTGACTTTC. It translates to CASSQTYRGFGSGANVLTF.

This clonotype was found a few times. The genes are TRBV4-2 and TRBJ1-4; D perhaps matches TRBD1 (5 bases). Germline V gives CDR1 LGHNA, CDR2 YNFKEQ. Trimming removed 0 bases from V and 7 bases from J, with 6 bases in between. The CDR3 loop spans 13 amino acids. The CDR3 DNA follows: TGTGCCAGCAGCCAAGACAGGGTTGAAAAACTGTTTTTT. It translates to CASSQDRVEKLFF.

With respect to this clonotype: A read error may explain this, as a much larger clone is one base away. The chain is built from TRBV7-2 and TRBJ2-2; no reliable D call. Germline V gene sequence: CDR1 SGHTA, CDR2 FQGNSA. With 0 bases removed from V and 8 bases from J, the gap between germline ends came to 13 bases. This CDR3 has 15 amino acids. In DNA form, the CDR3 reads TGTGCCAGCAGCTTAGCCTTTGGAGCGCAGGGGGAGCTGTTTTTT. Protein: CASSLAFGAQGELFF. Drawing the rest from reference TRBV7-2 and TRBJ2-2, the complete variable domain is GAGVSQSPSNKVTEKGKDVELRCDPISGHTALYWYRQSLGQGLEFLIYFQGNSAPDKSGLPSDRFSAERTGGSVSTLTIQRTQQEDSAVYLCASSLAFGAQGELFFGEGSRLTVL.

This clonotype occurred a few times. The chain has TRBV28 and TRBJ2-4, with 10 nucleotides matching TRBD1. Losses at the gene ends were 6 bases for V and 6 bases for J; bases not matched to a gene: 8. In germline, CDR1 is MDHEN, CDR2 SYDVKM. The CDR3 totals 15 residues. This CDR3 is CASSGTGVALNIQYF. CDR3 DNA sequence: TGTGCCAGCAGCGGGACAGGGGTCGCGTTAAACATTCAGTACTTC.

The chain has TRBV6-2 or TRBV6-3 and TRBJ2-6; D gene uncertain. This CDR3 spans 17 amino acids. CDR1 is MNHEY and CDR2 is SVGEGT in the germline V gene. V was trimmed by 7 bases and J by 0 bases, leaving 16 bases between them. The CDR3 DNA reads TGTGCCAGCATCAGCCCCGGAACCATCTCTGGGGCCAACGTCCTGACTTTC. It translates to CASISPGTISGANVLTF.

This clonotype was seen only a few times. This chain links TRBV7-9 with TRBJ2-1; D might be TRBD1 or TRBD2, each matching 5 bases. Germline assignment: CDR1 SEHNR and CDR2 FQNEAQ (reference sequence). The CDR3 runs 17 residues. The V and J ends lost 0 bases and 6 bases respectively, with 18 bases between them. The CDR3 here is CASSLARDLGWANEQFF. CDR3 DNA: TGTGCCAGCAGCTTAGCTCGGGACCTAGGCTGGGCCAATGAGCAGTTCTTC.

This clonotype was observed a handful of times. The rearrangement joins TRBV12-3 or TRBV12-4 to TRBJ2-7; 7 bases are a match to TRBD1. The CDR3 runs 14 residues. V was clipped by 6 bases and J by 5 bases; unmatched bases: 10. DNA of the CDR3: TGTGCCAGCAGCCTCGGACAGGCCAGCGACGAGCAGTACTTC. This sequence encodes CASSLGQASDEQYF.

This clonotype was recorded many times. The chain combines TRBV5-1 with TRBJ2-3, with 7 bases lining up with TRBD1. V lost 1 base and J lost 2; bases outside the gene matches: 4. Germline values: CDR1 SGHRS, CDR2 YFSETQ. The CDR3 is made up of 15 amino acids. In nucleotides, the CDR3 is TGCGCCAGCAGCTTGTTGGGACAGAACACAGATACGCAGTATTTT. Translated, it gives CASSLLGQNTDTQYF.

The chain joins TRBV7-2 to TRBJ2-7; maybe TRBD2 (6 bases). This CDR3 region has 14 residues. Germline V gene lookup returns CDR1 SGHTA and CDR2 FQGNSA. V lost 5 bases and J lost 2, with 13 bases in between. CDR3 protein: CASSGRDSPYEQYF. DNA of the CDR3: TGTGCCAGCAGCGGCCGGGACTCACCCTACGAGCAGTACTTC. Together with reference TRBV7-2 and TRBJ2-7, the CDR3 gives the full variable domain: GAGVSQSPSNKVTEKGKDVELRCDPISGHTALYWYRQSLGQGLEFLIYFQGNSAPDKSGLPSDRFSAERTGGSVSTLTIQRTQQEDSAVYLCASSGRDSPYEQYFGPGTRLTVT.